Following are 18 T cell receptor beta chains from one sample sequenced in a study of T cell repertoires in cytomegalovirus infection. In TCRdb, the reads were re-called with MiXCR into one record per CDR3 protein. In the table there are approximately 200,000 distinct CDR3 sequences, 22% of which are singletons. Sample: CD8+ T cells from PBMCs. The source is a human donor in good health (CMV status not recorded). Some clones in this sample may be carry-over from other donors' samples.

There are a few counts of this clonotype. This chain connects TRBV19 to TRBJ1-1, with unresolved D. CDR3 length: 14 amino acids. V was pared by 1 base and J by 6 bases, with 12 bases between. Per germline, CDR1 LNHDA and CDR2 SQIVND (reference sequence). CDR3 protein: CASSIVLGNSEAFF. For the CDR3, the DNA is TGTGCCAGTAGTATAGTTTTAGGCAACTCTGAAGCTTTCTTT.

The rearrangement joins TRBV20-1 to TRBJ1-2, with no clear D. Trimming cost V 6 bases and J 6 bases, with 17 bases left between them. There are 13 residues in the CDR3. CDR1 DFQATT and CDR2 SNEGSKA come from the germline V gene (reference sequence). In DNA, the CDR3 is TGCAGTGCAGACCCCCGAGGCCATAATGGCTACACCTTC. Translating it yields CSADPRGHNGYTF.

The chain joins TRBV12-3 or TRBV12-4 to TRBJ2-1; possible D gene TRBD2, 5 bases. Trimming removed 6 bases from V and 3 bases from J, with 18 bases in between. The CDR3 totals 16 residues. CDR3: CASRLAPGEGYNEQFF. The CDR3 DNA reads TGTGCCAGCAGGCTCGCTCCCGGGGAAGGCTACAATGAGCAGTTCTTC.

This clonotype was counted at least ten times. CDR3 DNA sequence: TGTGCCAGCAGCTTAGACATGGGAGTGGGCACCATATATTTT. This sequence encodes CASSLDMGVGTIYF. This sequence joins TRBV7-2 and TRBJ1-3, with D hard to call. The CDR3 totals 14 residues. CDR1 and CDR2 (germline): SGHTA, FQGNSA. Trimming pared 1 base from V and 9 bases from J, leaving 13 bases between.

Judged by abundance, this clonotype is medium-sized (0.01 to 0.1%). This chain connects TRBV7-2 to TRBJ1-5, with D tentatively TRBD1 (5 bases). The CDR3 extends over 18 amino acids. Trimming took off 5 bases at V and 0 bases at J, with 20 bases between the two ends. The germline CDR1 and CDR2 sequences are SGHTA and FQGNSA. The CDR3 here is CASSQFGGTGSSNQPQHF. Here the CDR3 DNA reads TGTGCCAGCAGCCAGTTCGGGGGTACCGGCAGTAGCAATCAGCCCCAGCATTTT.

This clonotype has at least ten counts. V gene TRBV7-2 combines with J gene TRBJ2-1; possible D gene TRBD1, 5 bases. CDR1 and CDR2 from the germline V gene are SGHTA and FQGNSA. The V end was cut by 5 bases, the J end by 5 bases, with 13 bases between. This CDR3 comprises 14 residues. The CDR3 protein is CASSTYLGDNEQFF. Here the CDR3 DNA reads TGTGCCAGCAGCACCTACCTAGGGGACAATGAGCAGTTCTTC.

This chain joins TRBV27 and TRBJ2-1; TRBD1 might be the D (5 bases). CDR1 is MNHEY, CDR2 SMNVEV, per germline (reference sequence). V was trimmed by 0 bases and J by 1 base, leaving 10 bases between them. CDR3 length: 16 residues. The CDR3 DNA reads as TGTGCCAGCAGTTTATCCAATACAGGTTCCTACAATGAGCAGTTCTTC. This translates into CASSLSNTGSYNEQFF.

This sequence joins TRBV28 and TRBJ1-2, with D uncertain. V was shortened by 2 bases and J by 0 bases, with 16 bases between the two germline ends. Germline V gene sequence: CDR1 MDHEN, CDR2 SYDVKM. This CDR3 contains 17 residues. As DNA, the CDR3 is TGTGCCAGCAGTTTAATAAGGCGGGGAGACGCTAACTATGGCTACACCTTC. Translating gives CASSLIRRGDANYGYTF.

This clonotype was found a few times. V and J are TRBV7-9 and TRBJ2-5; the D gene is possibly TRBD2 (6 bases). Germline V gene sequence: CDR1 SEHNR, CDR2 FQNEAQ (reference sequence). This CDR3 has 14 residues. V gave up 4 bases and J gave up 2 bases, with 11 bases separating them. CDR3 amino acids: CASSSGTSQETQYF. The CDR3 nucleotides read TGTGCCAGCAGCTCGGGGACTTCGCAAGAGACCCAGTACTTC.

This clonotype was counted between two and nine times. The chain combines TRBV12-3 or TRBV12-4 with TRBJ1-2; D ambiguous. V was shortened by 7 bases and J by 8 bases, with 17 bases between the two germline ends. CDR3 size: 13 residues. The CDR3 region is CASTLLTTWGYTF. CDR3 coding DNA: TGTGCCAGCACCTTGCTGACCACTTGGGGCTACACCTTC.

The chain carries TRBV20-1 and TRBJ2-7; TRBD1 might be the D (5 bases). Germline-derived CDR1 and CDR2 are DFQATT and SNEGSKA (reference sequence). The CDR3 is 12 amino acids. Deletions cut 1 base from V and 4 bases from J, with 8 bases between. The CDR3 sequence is CSARGQLYEQYF. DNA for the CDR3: TGCAGTGCTAGAGGACAGTTATACGAGCAGTACTTC.

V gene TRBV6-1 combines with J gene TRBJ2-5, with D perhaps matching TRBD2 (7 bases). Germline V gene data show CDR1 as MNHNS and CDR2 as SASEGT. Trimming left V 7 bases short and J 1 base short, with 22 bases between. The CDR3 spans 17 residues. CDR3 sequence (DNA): TGTGCCAGCATAATCAGCGGGGCAGGGGACTTCCAAGAGACCCAGTACTTC. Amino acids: CASIISGAGDFQETQYF.

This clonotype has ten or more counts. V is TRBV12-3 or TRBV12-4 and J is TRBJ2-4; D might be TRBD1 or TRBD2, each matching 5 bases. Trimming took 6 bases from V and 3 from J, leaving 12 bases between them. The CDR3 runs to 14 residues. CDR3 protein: CASRGPLGKNIQYF. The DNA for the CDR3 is TGTGCCAGCAGGGGACCCTTGGGCAAAAACATTCAGTACTTC.

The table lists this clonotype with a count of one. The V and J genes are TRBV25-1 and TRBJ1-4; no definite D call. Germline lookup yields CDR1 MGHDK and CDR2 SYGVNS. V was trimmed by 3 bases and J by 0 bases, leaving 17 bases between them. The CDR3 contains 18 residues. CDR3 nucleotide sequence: TGTGCCAGCAGTGATTTGTGGGGATCCGTTTCAACTAATGAAAAACTGTTTTTT. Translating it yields CASSDLWGSVSTNEKLFF.

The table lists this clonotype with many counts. For the CDR3, the DNA is TGTGCCAGCACCAGGTCCCCGCAATTAGAGCAGTTCTTC. This gives the protein CASTRSPQLEQFF. The chain joins TRBV7-9 to TRBJ2-1; no clear D. This CDR3 is built from 13 residues. Trimming stripped 7 bases from V and 10 bases from J, with 17 bases between. Germline lookup yields CDR1 SEHNR and CDR2 FQNEAQ (reference sequence).

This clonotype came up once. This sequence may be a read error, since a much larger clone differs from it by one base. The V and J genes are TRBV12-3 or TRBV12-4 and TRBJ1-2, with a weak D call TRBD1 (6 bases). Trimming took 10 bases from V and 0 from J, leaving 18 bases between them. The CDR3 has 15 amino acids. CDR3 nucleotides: TGTGCCAACAGGCTTACAGGGAACCCTAACTATGGCTACACCTTC. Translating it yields CANRLTGNPNYGYTF.

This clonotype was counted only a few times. This CDR3 is CASSWVGSNQPQHF. The CDR3 region has the DNA TGTGCCAGCAGTTGGGTGGGGAGCAATCAGCCCCAGCATTTT. The V and J genes are TRBV6-6 and TRBJ1-5, with D unclear. CDR1 and CDR2 (germline): MNHNY, SVGAGI (reference sequence). V was cut by 4 bases and J by 1 base, with 8 bases left in between. This CDR3 contains 14 residues.

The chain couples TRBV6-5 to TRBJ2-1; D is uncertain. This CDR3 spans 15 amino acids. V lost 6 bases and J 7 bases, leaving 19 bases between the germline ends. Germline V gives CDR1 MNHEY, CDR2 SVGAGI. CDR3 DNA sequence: TGTGCCAGCAGCTCTCCGTTGACGGCCGAAAATGAGCAGTTCTTC. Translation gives CASSSPLTAENEQFF.